Listed below are T cell receptor beta chains from one sample, sequenced in a study of T cells after yellow fever vaccination. TCRdb redid the calling of the 5' RACE reads with MiXCR, one entry per CDR3 protein. The table lists some 420,000 distinct CDR3 sequences, roughly a sixth of them singletons. This sample comprised PBMCs, obtained before the yellow fever booster vaccination. Receptors originate from a man younger than 35 who received the YFV17D yellow fever vaccine. Each CDR3 is given with its conserved first and last residue. The order of the fields is D gene, J gene, V gene, clone size, CDR3 protein, CDR3 DNA. D genes are given only for firm matches. Some rows have no size entry. The others give once, few or many, or a class for an expanded clone.

D gene: NA; J gene: TRBJ2-1; V gene: TRBV14; clone size: NA; CDR3 protein: CASSQLDVAREQFF; CDR3 DNA: TGTGCCAGCAGCCAATTGGACGTGGCGCGTGAGCAGTTCTTC
D gene: NA; J gene: TRBJ2-1; V gene: TRBV7-2; clone size: few; CDR3 protein: CASSSSRVYLDGEQFF; CDR3 DNA: TGTGCCAGCAGCTCCTCCCGGGTCTACCTCGACGGTGAGCAGTTCTTC
D gene: NA; J gene: TRBJ2-5; V gene: TRBV7-2; clone size: few; CDR3 protein: CASSFRGSAQYF; CDR3 DNA: TGTGCCAGCAGCTTCCGGGGATCTGCCCAGTACTTC
D gene: TRBD1; J gene: TRBJ1-4; V gene: TRBV7-2; clone size: few; CDR3 protein: CASTKGQGGEKLFF; CDR3 DNA: TGTGCCAGCACCAAAGGACAGGGGGGAGAAAAACTGTTTTTT
D gene: NA; J gene: TRBJ1-1; V gene: TRBV29-1; clone size: few; CDR3 protein: CSVASQGNTEAFF; CDR3 DNA: TGCAGCGTTGCTTCGCAGGGGAACACTGAAGCTTTCTTT
D gene: TRBD2; J gene: TRBJ2-1; V gene: TRBV7-2; clone size: many; CDR3 protein: CASSPYTGLADEQFF; CDR3 DNA: TGTGCCAGCAGCCCCTATACCGGACTAGCCGATGAGCAGTTCTTC
D gene: TRBD1; J gene: TRBJ2-2; V gene: TRBV5-1; clone size: NA; CDR3 protein: CASSRDRGPAGELFF; CDR3 DNA: TGCGCCAGCAGCCGAGACAGGGGACCGGCCGGGGAGCTGTTTTTT
D gene: NA; J gene: TRBJ2-1; V gene: TRBV7-9; clone size: NA; CDR3 protein: CASSFQAEYNEQFF; CDR3 DNA: TGTGCCAGCAGCTTTCAGGCAGAGTACAATGAGCAGTTCTTC
D gene: TRBD1; J gene: TRBJ1-1; V gene: TRBV20-1; clone size: few; CDR3 protein: CSARNRGGNTEAFF; CDR3 DNA: TGCAGTGCTAGAAACAGGGGGGGGAACACTGAAGCTTTCTTT
D gene: NA; J gene: TRBJ2-2; V gene: TRBV11-3; clone size: few; CDR3 protein: CASSLPHAGELFF; CDR3 DNA: TGTGCCAGCAGCTTACCTCACGCGGGGGAGCTGTTTTTT
D gene: TRBD1; J gene: TRBJ2-2; V gene: TRBV12-3/TRBV12-4; clone size: NA; CDR3 protein: CASSRRTGTFTGELFF; CDR3 DNA: TGTGCCAGCAGTCGCCGGACAGGAACGTTCACCGGGGAGCTGTTTTTT
D gene: NA; J gene: TRBJ1-1; V gene: TRBV7-8; clone size: NA; CDR3 protein: CASSPRRLMNTEAFF; CDR3 DNA: TGTGCCAGCAGCCCAAGGAGACTGATGAACACTGAAGCTTTCTTT
D gene: NA; J gene: TRBJ1-5; V gene: TRBV20-1; clone size: NA; CDR3 protein: CSASSPGRNQPQHF; CDR3 DNA: TGCAGTGCTAGTAGTCCGGGCAGAAATCAGCCCCAGCATTTT
D gene: NA; J gene: TRBJ1-1; V gene: TRBV12-3/TRBV12-4; clone size: many; CDR3 protein: CASTLLGNTEAFF; CDR3 DNA: TGTGCCAGCACCCTTCTGGGGAACACTGAAGCTTTCTTT
D gene: TRBD1; J gene: TRBJ1-5; V gene: TRBV27; clone size: NA; CDR3 protein: CASSETGWDQPQHF; CDR3 DNA: TGTGCCAGCAGTGAGACAGGGTGGGATCAGCCCCAGCATTTT
D gene: NA; J gene: TRBJ2-1; V gene: TRBV29-1; clone size: many; CDR3 protein: CSVEGDYNEQFF; CDR3 DNA: TGCAGCGTCGAGGGGGACTACAATGAGCAGTTCTTC
D gene: NA; J gene: TRBJ2-1; V gene: TRBV15; clone size: once; CDR3 protein: CATSARTGDGEQFF; CDR3 DNA: TGTGCCACCAGCGCTCGGACTGGGGACGGTGAGCAGTTCTTC
D gene: TRBD1; J gene: TRBJ1-2; V gene: TRBV11-1; clone size: many; CDR3 protein: CASSSTGYGYTF; CDR3 DNA: TGTGCCAGCAGTTCGACAGGGTATGGCTACACCTTC
D gene: NA; J gene: TRBJ2-7; V gene: TRBV29-1; clone size: NA; CDR3 protein: CSVSDGAYEQYF; CDR3 DNA: TGCAGCGTTTCCGACGGGGCCTACGAGCAGTACTTC
D gene: NA; J gene: TRBJ2-1; V gene: TRBV12-3/TRBV12-4; clone size: few; CDR3 protein: CASSNSPSNEQFF; CDR3 DNA: TGTGCCAGCAGTAATAGCCCCTCCAATGAGCAGTTCTTC
D gene: NA; J gene: TRBJ2-1; V gene: TRBV20-1; clone size: few; CDR3 protein: CSAKGDRGAVNEQFF; CDR3 DNA: TGCAGTGCGAAGGGGGATCGGGGGGCCGTCAATGAGCAGTTCTTC
D gene: TRBD2; J gene: TRBJ2-5; V gene: TRBV7-2; clone size: NA; CDR3 protein: CASSPWTGLAGETQYF; CDR3 DNA: TGTGCCAGCAGCCCCTGGACCGGGCTAGCGGGAGAGACCCAGTACTTC
D gene: TRBD2; J gene: TRBJ2-1; V gene: TRBV10-1; clone size: NA; CDR3 protein: CASSDLAGGVNEQFF; CDR3 DNA: TGCGCCAGCAGTGATCTAGCGGGGGGTGTTAATGAGCAGTTCTTC
D gene: NA; J gene: TRBJ1-2; V gene: TRBV4-3; clone size: NA; CDR3 protein: CASSQDGRGGDYGYTF; CDR3 DNA: TGCGCCAGCAGCCAAGATGGTCGGGGTGGAGACTATGGCTACACCTTC
D gene: NA; J gene: TRBJ2-5; V gene: TRBV4-3; clone size: NA; CDR3 protein: CASSQEGSGAQETQYF; CDR3 DNA: TGCGCCAGCAGCCAAGAGGGGTCCGGGGCGCAAGAGACCCAGTACTTC
D gene: NA; J gene: TRBJ1-3; V gene: TRBV23-1; clone size: few; CDR3 protein: CASSQARRAYGNTIYF; CDR3 DNA: TGCGCCAGCAGTCAAGCTAGAAGGGCGTATGGAAACACCATATATTTT
D gene: NA; J gene: TRBJ1-6; V gene: TRBV6-5; clone size: NA; CDR3 protein: CASRPTSGIHNSPLHF; CDR3 DNA: TGTGCCAGCAGACCAACCTCAGGGATCCATAATTCACCCCTCCACTTT
D gene: NA; J gene: TRBJ1-4; V gene: TRBV12-3/TRBV12-4; clone size: few; CDR3 protein: CASSFQEINEKLFF; CDR3 DNA: TGTGCCAGCAGTTTCCAGGAGATAAATGAAAAACTGTTTTTT
D gene: NA; J gene: TRBJ1-2; V gene: TRBV19; clone size: NA; CDR3 protein: CASQPEGYTF; CDR3 DNA: TGTGCCAGTCAGCCGGAGGGCTACACCTTC
D gene: TRBD1; J gene: TRBJ2-1; V gene: TRBV25-1; clone size: NA; CDR3 protein: CASSGTGSPNNEQFF; CDR3 DNA: TGTGCCAGCAGTGGGACAGGGAGTCCGAATAATGAGCAGTTCTTC
D gene: TRBD2; J gene: TRBJ2-2; V gene: TRBV6-5; clone size: many; CDR3 protein: CASSTRGWTGELFF; CDR3 DNA: TGTGCCAGCAGTACGCGGGGGTGGACCGGGGAGCTGTTTTTT
D gene: NA; J gene: TRBJ1-1; V gene: TRBV12-3/TRBV12-4; clone size: few; CDR3 protein: CASSTPGRTEAFF; CDR3 DNA: TGTGCCAGCAGTACACCGGGAAGGACTGAAGCTTTCTTT
D gene: TRBD2; J gene: TRBJ2-2; V gene: TRBV7-2; clone size: few; CDR3 protein: CASRGGRFVRGSGSTGELFF; CDR3 DNA: TGTGCCAGCAGGGGAGGGCGGTTCGTGCGGGGGTCTGGCTCGACCGGGGAGCTGTTTTTT
D gene: NA; J gene: TRBJ1-2; V gene: TRBV7-3; clone size: NA; CDR3 protein: CASSSPGAVGYTF; CDR3 DNA: TGTGCCAGCAGCTCCCCGGGCGCTGTTGGCTACACCTTC
D gene: NA; J gene: TRBJ2-7; V gene: TRBV5-1; clone size: few; CDR3 protein: CASSLGAGRAEQYF; CDR3 DNA: TGCGCCAGCAGCTTGGGGGCAGGTCGCGCCGAGCAGTACTTC
D gene: NA; J gene: TRBJ2-5; V gene: TRBV6-2/TRBV6-3; clone size: few; CDR3 protein: CASSYLDTNTKYF; CDR3 DNA: TGTGCCAGCAGTTACTTGGACACGAATACAAAGTACTTC
D gene: TRBD1; J gene: TRBJ2-5; V gene: TRBV6-5; clone size: few; CDR3 protein: CASSQSGTGGETQYF; CDR3 DNA: TGTGCCAGCAGTCAGTCCGGAACAGGGGGCGAGACCCAGTACTTC
D gene: NA; J gene: TRBJ1-6; V gene: TRBV7-2; clone size: NA; CDR3 protein: CASTISGGGSPLHF; CDR3 DNA: TGTGCCAGCACTATTAGCGGGGGTGGGTCACCCCTCCACTTT
D gene: NA; J gene: TRBJ2-5; V gene: TRBV7-2; clone size: few; CDR3 protein: CASSLAPGAGQTQYF; CDR3 DNA: TGTGCCAGCAGCTTAGCGCCGGGGGCCGGCCAGACCCAGTACTTC
D gene: NA; J gene: TRBJ1-6; V gene: TRBV18; clone size: NA; CDR3 protein: CASSPMGRAMNSPLHF; CDR3 DNA: TGTGCCAGCTCACCTATGGGGAGAGCGATGAATTCACCCCTCCACTTT
D gene: NA; J gene: TRBJ1-2; V gene: TRBV12-3/TRBV12-4; clone size: few; CDR3 protein: CASSTLYGGSSGYTF; CDR3 DNA: TGTGCCAGCAGTACCTTGTACGGGGGGAGTAGTGGCTACACCTTC